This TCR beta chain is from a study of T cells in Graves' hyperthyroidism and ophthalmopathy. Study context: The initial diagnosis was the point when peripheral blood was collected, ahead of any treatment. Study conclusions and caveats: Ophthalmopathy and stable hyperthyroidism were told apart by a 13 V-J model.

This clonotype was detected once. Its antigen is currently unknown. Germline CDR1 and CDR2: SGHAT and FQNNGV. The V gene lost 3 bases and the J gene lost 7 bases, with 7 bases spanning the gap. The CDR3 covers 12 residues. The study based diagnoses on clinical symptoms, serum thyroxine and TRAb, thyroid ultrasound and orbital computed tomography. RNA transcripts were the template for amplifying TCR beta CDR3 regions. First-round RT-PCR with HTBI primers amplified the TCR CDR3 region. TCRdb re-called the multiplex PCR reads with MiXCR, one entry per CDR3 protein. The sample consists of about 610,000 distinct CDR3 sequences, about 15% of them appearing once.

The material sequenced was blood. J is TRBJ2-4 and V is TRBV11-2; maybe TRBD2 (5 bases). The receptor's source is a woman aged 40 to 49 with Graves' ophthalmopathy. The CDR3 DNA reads TGTGCCAGCAGCTTCCCGGGGAACATTCAGTACTTC. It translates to CASSFPGNIQYF.